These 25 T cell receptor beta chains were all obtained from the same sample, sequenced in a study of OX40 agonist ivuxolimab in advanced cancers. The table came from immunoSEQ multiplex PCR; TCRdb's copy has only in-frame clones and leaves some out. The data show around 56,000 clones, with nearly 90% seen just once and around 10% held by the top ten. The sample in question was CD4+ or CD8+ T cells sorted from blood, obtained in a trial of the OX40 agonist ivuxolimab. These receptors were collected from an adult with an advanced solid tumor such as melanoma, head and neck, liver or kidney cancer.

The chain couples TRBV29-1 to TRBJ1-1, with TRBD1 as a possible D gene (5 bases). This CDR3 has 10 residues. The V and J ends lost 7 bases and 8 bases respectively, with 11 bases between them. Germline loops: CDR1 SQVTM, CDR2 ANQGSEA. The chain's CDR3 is CSAGGSEAFF. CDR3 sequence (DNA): TGCAGCGCCGGGGGTTCGGAAGCTTTCTTT.

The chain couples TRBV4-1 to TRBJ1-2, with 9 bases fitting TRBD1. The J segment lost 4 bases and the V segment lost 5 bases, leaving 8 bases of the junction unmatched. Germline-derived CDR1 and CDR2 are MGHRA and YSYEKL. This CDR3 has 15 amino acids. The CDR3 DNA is TGCGCCAGCAGCGATACGGGACAGGGAGGCTATGGCTACACCTTC. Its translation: CASSDTGQGGYGYTF.

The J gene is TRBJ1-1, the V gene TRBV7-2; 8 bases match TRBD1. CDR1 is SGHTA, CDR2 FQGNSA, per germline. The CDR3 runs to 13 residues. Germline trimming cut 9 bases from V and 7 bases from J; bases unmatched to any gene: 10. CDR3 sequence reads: CASSGGERFEAFF. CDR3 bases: TGTGCCAGTTCAGGGGGCGAGCGCTTTGAAGCTTTCTTT. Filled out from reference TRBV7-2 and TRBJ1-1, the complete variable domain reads GAGVSQSPSNKVTEKGKDVELRCDPISGHTALYWYRQSLGQGLEFLIYFQGNSAPDKSGLPSDRFSAERTGGSVSTLTIQRTQQEDSAVYLCASSGGERFEAFFGQGTRLTVV.

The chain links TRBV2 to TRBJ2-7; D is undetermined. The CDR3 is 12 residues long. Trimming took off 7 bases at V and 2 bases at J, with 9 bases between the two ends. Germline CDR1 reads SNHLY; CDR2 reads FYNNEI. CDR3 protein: CASKGSPYEQYF. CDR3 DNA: TGTGCCAGCAAGGGTTCCCCCTACGAGCAGTACTTC.

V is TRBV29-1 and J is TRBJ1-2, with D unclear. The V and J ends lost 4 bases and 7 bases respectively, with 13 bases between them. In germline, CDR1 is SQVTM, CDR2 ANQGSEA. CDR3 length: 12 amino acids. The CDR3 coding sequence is TGCAGCGTTGTCCCGGGCACGAGTGGCTACACCTTC. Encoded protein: CSVVPGTSGYTF.

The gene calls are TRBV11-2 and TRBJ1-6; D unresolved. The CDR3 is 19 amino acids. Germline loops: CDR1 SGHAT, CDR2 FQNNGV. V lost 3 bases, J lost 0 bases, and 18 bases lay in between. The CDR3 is CASSLMTGPRGSYNSPLHF. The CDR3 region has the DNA TGTGCCAGCAGCTTGATGACCGGGCCTCGGGGCTCCTATAATTCACCCCTCCACTTT.

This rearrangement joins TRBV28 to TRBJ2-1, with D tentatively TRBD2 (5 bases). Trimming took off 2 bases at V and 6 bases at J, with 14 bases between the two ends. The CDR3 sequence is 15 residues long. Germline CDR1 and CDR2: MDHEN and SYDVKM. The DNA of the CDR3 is TGTGCCAGCAGTTTAGAGGGTTCTATTAGCAATGAGCAGTTCTTC. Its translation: CASSLEGSISNEQFF.

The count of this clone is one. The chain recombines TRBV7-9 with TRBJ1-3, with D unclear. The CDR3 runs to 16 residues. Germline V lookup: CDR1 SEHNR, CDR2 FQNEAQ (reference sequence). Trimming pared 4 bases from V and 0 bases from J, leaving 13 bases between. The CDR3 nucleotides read TGTGCCAGCAGCTCGGGAACTCAAGGCTCTGGAAACACCATATATTTT. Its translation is CASSSGTQGSGNTIYF.

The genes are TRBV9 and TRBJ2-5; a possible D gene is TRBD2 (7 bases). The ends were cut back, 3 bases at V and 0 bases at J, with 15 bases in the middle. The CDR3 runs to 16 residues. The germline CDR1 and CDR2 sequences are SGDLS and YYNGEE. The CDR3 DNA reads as TGTGCCAGCAGCGCAAGGGGGGGACTGTACCAAGAGACCCAGTACTTC. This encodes CASSARGGLYQETQYF.

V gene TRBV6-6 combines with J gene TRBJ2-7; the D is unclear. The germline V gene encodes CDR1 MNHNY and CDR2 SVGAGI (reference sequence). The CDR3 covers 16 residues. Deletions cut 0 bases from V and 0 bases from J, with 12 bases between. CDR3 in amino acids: CASSYSRAHSSYEQYF. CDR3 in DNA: TGTGCCAGCAGTTACTCGAGAGCGCACAGCTCCTACGAGCAGTACTTC.

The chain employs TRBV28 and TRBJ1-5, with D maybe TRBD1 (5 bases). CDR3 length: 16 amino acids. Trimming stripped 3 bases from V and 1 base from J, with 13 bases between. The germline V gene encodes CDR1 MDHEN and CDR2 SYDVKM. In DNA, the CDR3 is TGTGCCAGCAGTTTTGGCACCCAGGGCAGCAATCAGCCCCAGCATTTT. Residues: CASSFGTQGSNQPQHF.

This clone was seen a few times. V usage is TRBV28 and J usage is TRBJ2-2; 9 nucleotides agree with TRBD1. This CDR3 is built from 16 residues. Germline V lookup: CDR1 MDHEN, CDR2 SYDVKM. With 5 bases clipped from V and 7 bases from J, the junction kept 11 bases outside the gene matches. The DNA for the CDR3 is TGTGCCAGCAGTCTACCGGGACAGGGTGGTATCGGGGAGCTGTTTTTT. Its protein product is CASSLPGQGGIGELFF.

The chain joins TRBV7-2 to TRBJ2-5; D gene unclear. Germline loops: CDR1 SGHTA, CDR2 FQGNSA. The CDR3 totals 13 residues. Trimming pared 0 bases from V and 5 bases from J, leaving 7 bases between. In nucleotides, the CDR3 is TGTGCCAGCAGCTTAGCAGGGTTTGAGACCCAGTACTTC. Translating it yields CASSLAGFETQYF.

The CDR3 DNA follows: TGTGCCAGCAGTTCAGCCAGGGGATTTGGTGGCTACACCTTC. Its translation: CASSSARGFGGYTF. The chain carries TRBV6-5 and TRBJ1-2; perhaps TRBD1 as D (6 bases). V was pared by 4 bases and J by 7 bases, with 16 bases between. CDR1 is MNHEY, CDR2 SVGAGI, per germline. CDR3 length: 14 residues.

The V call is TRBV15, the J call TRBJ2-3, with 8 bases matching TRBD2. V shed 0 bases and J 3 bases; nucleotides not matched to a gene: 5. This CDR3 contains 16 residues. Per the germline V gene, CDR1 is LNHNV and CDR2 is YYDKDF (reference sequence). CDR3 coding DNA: TGTGCCACCAGCAGAGATGGGAGCGGGGGAACAGATACGCAGTATTTT. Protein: CATSRDGSGGTDTQYF.

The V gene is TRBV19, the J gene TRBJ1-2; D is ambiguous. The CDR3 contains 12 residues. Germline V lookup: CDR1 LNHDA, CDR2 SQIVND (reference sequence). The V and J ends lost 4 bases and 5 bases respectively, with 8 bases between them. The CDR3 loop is CASSTDPYGYTF. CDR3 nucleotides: TGTGCCAGTAGTACGGATCCATATGGCTACACCTTC.

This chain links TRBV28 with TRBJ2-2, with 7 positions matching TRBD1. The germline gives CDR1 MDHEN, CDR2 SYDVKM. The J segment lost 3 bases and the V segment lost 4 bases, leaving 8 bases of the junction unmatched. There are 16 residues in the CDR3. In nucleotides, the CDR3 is TGTGCCAGCAGTTCCGATCAGGGGGTGGACACCGGGGAGCTGTTTTTT. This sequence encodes CASSSDQGVDTGELFF. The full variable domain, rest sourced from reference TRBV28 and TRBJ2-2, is DVKVTQSSRYLVKRTGEKVFLECVQDMDHENMFWYRQDPGLGLRLIYFSYDVKMKEKGDIPEGYSVSREKKERFSLILESASTNQTSMYLCASSSDQGVDTGELFFGEGSRLTVL.

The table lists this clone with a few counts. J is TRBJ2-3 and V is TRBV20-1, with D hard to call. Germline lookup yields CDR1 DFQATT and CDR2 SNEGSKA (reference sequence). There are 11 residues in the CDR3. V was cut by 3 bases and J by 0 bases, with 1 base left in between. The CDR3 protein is CSASSTDTQYF. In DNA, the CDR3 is TGCAGTGCTAGTAGCACAGATACGCAGTATTTT.

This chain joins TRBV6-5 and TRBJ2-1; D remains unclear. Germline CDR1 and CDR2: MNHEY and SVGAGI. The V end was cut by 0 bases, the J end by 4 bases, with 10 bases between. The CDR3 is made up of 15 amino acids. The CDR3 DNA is TGTGCCAGCAGTTACTCGAACCCGGCGTACAATGAGCAGTTCTTC. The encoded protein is CASSYSNPAYNEQFF.

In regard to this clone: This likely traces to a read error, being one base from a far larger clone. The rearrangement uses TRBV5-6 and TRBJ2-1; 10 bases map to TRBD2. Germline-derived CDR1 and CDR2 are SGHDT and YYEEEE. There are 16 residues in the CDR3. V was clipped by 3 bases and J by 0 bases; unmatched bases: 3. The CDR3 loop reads CASSSRTSGSYNEQFF. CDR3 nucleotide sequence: TGTGCCAGCAGCTCGCGGACTAGCGGCTCCTACAATGAGCAGTTCTTC.

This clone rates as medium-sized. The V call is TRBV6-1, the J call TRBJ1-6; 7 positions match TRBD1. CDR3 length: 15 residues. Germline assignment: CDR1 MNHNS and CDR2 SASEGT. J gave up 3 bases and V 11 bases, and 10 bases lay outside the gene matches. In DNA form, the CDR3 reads TGTGCCGGCCGGGAGGGACAGTTCTATAATTCACCCCTCCACTTT. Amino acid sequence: CAGREGQFYNSPLHF.

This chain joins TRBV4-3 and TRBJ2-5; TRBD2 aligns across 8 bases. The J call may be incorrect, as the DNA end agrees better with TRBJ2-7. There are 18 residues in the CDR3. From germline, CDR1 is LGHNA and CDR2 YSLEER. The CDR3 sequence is CASSLFPALAEGSYEQYF. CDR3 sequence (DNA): TGCGCCAGCAGCCTCTTCCCGGCACTAGCGGAGGGGTCCTACGAGCAGTACTTC.

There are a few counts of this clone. The CDR3 sequence: CATPSQGGNTEAFF. DNA of the CDR3: TGTGCCACCCCTTCCCAGGGCGGGAACACTGAAGCTTTCTTT. The V and J genes are TRBV2 and TRBJ1-1, with a tentative D call TRBD1 (5 bases). From germline, CDR1 is SNHLY and CDR2 FYNNEI. The CDR3 sequence is 14 residues long. The V gene lost 10 bases and the J gene lost 1 base, with 16 bases spanning the gap.

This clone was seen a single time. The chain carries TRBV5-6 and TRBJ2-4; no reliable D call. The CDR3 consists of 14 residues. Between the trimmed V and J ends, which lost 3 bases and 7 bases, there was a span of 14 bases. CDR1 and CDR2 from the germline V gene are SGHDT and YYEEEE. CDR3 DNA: TGTGCCAGCAGCTCTCAGGCGCTTCCGAACATTCAGTACTTC. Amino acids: CASSSQALPNIQYF.

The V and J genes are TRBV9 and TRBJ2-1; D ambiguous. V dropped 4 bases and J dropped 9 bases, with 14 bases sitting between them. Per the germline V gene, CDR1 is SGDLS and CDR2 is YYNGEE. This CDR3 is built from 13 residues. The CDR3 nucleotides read TGTGCCAGCAGCCCCCGACTCCGGCCTGAGCAGTTCTTC. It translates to CASSPRLRPEQFF.